One and the same sample provided the 27 T cell receptor beta chains below, sequenced in a study of T-cell reconstitution after alpha-beta-depleted transplantation in children. The library targeted TCRbeta and was prepared with unique molecular identifiers. TCRdb re-called the PCR reads through MiXCR, storing one row per CDR3 protein. The top ten hold roughly 17% of the sample, which has about 97,000 distinct CDR3 sequences, around 7.8% seen once. The source was PBMCs, collected before TCRalphabeta/CD19-depleted stem cell transplant. All receptors derive from a boy aged 2 to 9 with acute lymphoblastic leukemia, due to receive a stem cell transplant.

This clonotype showed up many times. V is TRBV12-3 or TRBV12-4 and J is TRBJ1-3; D not certain. V lost 2 bases and J lost 0, with 14 bases in between. The CDR3 covers 17 residues. The chain's CDR3 is CASSLLFRSNSGNTIYF. CDR3 sequence (DNA): TGTGCCAGCAGTTTATTGTTTAGGTCCAACTCTGGAAACACCATATATTTT.

This clonotype was counted ten times or more. J is TRBJ1-1 and V is TRBV20-1, with D possibly TRBD1 on 5 matching bases. The CDR3 loop spans 11 amino acids. Germline V gene lookup returns CDR1 DFQATT and CDR2 SNEGSKA (reference sequence). V lost 5 bases to trimming and J lost 5 bases, with 9 bases between them. CDR3 sequence reads: CSARGGTEAFF. In DNA form, the CDR3 reads TGCAGTGCTCGGGGGGGGACTGAAGCTTTCTTT.

This clonotype is a singleton in its sample. V usage is TRBV5-4 and J usage is TRBJ2-7; possibly TRBD1 or TRBD2 for D (5 bases each). CDR1 and CDR2 (germline): SGHNT, YYREEE (reference sequence). V lost 10 bases and J 2 bases, leaving 19 bases between the germline ends. The CDR3 length is 14 residues. The DNA of the CDR3 is TGTGCCTCAGCTCTGAGGGACCGCCCCTACGAGCAGTACTTC. Its translation is CASALRDRPYEQYF. Looking up the rest from reference TRBV5-4 and TRBJ2-7 gives the full variable domain: ETGVTQSPTHLIKTRGQQVTLRCSSQSGHNTVSWYQQALGQGPQFIFQYYREEENGRGNFPPRFSGLQFPNYSSELNVNALELDDSALYLCASALRDRPYEQYFGPGTRLTVT.

In this sample, this clonotype turned up many times. V gene TRBV4-1 combines with J gene TRBJ2-1; 7 bases fit TRBD2. Germline V gene data show CDR1 as MGHRA and CDR2 as YSYEKL. J was trimmed by 7 bases and V by 0 bases; bases with no gene match: 12. This CDR3 is 17 amino acids long. The CDR3 DNA is TGCGCCAGCAGCCAAGAACTCCAGCGGGGTCTTAAGAATGAGCAGTTCTTC. It is translated as CASSQELQRGLKNEQFF.

This clonotype has a count of ten or more. The chain recombines TRBV20-1 with TRBJ2-1, with unresolved D. Germline CDR1 is DFQATT and CDR2 is SNEGSKA (reference sequence). This CDR3 contains 15 residues. V was pared by 2 bases and J by 6 bases, with 17 bases between. The CDR3 region is CSARKWVLLGNEQFF. The DNA of the CDR3 is TGCAGTGCTAGAAAGTGGGTGTTACTGGGCAATGAGCAGTTCTTC.

The chain combines TRBV11-1 with TRBJ1-3; D remains unclear. In germline, CDR1 is SGHAT, CDR2 FQDESV (reference sequence). This CDR3 has 15 residues. Trimming removed 5 bases at V and 1 base at J, with 12 bases between. In DNA form, the CDR3 reads TGTGCCAGCAGCCACGGGCCCAGTTCTGGAAACACCATATATTTT. Amino acids: CASSHGPSSGNTIYF.

In this sample, this clonotype turned up many times. This chain connects TRBV29-1 to TRBJ2-7; 7 nucleotides match TRBD2. CDR3 size: 14 residues. Germline V lookup: CDR1 SQVTM, CDR2 ANQGSEA. V trimming: 4 bases; J trimming: 0 bases; junction bases outside the gene matches: 6. The CDR3 nucleotides are TGCAGCGTTGGGAAGCTAGCGGACTCCTACGAGCAGTACTTC. The encoded protein is CSVGKLADSYEQYF.

V is TRBV7-6 and J is TRBJ2-5; 8 bases fit TRBD2. Germline CDR1 is SGHVS and CDR2 is FNYEAQ. Trimming removed 3 bases from V and 2 bases from J; junction bases left unmatched: 11. CDR3 size: 17 residues. CDR3 sequence reads: CASSLYGDSGVQETQYF. As DNA, the CDR3 is TGTGCCAGCAGCTTGTATGGGGATAGCGGGGTACAAGAGACCCAGTACTTC.

This clonotype was detected ten times or more. This chain links TRBV12-3 or TRBV12-4 with TRBJ2-7; the D gene is possibly TRBD1 (6 bases). The CDR3 contains 12 residues. V shed 2 bases and J shed 7 bases, with 9 bases lying between them. This CDR3 reads CASSLIGTEQYF. The CDR3 DNA follows: TGTGCCAGCAGTTTAATTGGGACAGAGCAGTACTTC.

This clonotype was counted at least ten times. The V gene is TRBV7-2, the J gene TRBJ2-7; 8 bases fit TRBD2. The CDR3 extends over 17 amino acids. Per germline, CDR1 SGHTA and CDR2 FQGNSA. V was pared by 0 bases and J by 2 bases, with 9 bases of the junction left unmatched. CDR3 bases: TGTGCCAGCAGCTTAGCCCCGGGACTAGGGTCCCCCTACGAGCAGTACTTC. Translation gives CASSLAPGLGSPYEQYF.

This clonotype was seen at least ten times. The J gene is TRBJ1-6, the V gene TRBV6-4, with D maybe TRBD1 (6 bases). The germline V gene encodes CDR1 MRHNA and CDR2 SNTAGT. Trimming removed 6 bases at V and 5 bases at J, with 11 bases between. This CDR3 has 14 residues. The CDR3 protein is CASRGAADNSPLHF. The DNA for the CDR3 is TGTGCCAGCAGGGGGGCGGCAGATAATTCACCCCTCCACTTT.

This clonotype was counted many times. This chain joins TRBV5-1 and TRBJ2-7; 11 bases align to TRBD2. The CDR3 spans 15 residues. Germline values: CDR1 SGHRS, CDR2 YFSETQ. J gave up 1 base and V 0 bases, and 0 bases lay outside the gene matches. CDR3 DNA: TGCGCCAGCAGCTTGGCTAGCGGGGGGTCCTACGAGCAGTACTTC. Its translation is CASSLASGGSYEQYF. Full variable domain (missing parts from reference TRBV5-1 and TRBJ2-7): KAGVTQTPRYLIKTRGQQVTLSCSPISGHRSVSWYQQTPGQGLQFLFEYFSETQRNKGNFPGRFSGRQFSNSRSEMNVSTLELGDSALYLCASSLASGGSYEQYFGPGTRLTVT.

The sample holds many counts of this clonotype. This chain joins TRBV15 and TRBJ2-1; a weak D match, TRBD1 (6 bases). This CDR3 contains 15 residues. Germline assignment: CDR1 LNHNV and CDR2 YYDKDF (reference sequence). The V end lost 3 bases, the J end lost 7 bases, and 16 bases lay between the germline ends. The CDR3 bases are TGTGCCACCAGCAGGGTTAACAGGGAGTGGAATGAGCAGTTCTTC. Translated: CATSRVNREWNEQFF.

The chain carries TRBV6-1 and TRBJ2-3; D perhaps matches TRBD1 (5 bases). The CDR3 is made up of 13 amino acids. CDR1 is MNHNS and CDR2 is SASEGT in the germline V gene. V dropped 1 base and J dropped 5 bases, with 7 bases sitting between them. CDR3 bases: TGTGCCAGCAGTGAAGGGGGCAGAGATACGCAGTATTTT. Amino acids: CASSEGGRDTQYF.

This clonotype was detected many times. This rearrangement joins TRBV7-9 to TRBJ1-1, with D unclear. V gave up 4 bases and J gave up 0 bases, with 15 bases separating them. CDR3 length equals 16 residues. Per germline, CDR1 SEHNR and CDR2 FQNEAQ (reference sequence). This CDR3 is CASSSGGRVLNTEAFF. DNA for the CDR3: TGTGCCAGCAGCTCGGGCGGGAGGGTCCTGAACACTGAAGCTTTCTTT.

CDR3 sequence reads: CSASPTGPGDIQYF. The CDR3 DNA reads TGCAGCGCCTCCCCGACAGGCCCCGGGGACATTCAGTACTTC. The rearrangement uses TRBV29-1 and TRBJ2-4, with D tentatively TRBD1 (6 bases). V was clipped by 7 bases and J by 8 bases, with 21 bases between them. The CDR3 runs 14 residues. In germline, CDR1 is SQVTM, CDR2 ANQGSEA.

The genes are TRBV20-1 and TRBJ2-5, with 8 nucleotides matching TRBD1. The length of the CDR3 is 14 residues. The V and J ends lost 6 bases and 4 bases, in that order; junction bases with no gene match: 10. Germline V gene data show CDR1 as DFQATT and CDR2 as SNEGSKA (reference sequence). CDR3 loop: CSATRQGLGETQYF. The CDR3 bases are TGCAGTGCCACTCGACAGGGGTTGGGAGAGACCCAGTACTTC.

This clonotype was seen many times. The chain combines TRBV20-1 with TRBJ2-7; perhaps TRBD1 as D (5 bases). The CDR3 consists of 15 residues. Trimming left V 1 base short and J 0 bases short, with 13 bases between. The germline V gene has CDR1 DFQATT and CDR2 SNEGSKA (reference sequence). CDR3 DNA: TGCAGTGCTAGAGGTGGTGCTGGGGCCTCCTACGAGCAGTACTTC. It yields the protein CSARGGAGASYEQYF.

This clonotype was detected many times. The gene calls are TRBV7-6 and TRBJ1-6; unclear D gene. With 1 base removed from V and 7 bases from J, the gap between germline ends came to 14 bases. Germline assignment: CDR1 SGHVS and CDR2 FNYEAQ. The CDR3 is made up of 16 amino acids. This CDR3 is CASSLGEPWENSPLHF. The CDR3 DNA follows: TGTGCCAGCAGCTTAGGAGAGCCTTGGGAGAATTCACCCCTCCACTTT.

Many counts were recorded for this clonotype. This chain links TRBV4-1 with TRBJ2-1; D is unresolved. The V gene's germline CDR1 is MGHRA and CDR2 YSYEKL. CDR3 size: 14 residues. V gave up 0 bases and J gave up 10 bases, with 13 bases separating them. The CDR3: CASSQDRAPSEQFF. Here the CDR3 DNA reads TGCGCCAGCAGCCAAGATAGGGCACCAAGCGAGCAGTTCTTC.

This clonotype was recorded at least ten times. This chain connects TRBV20-1 to TRBJ1-5; TRBD1 is a possible D gene (5 bases). Per germline, CDR1 DFQATT and CDR2 SNEGSKA (reference sequence). The CDR3 is made up of 16 amino acids. Trimming removed 3 bases from V and 4 bases from J, with 19 bases in between. The CDR3 DNA follows: TGCAGTGCTAGCCCCGAGGGACCCCGACGGAATCAGCCCCAGCATTTT. Translating it yields CSASPEGPRRNQPQHF.

This clonotype has more than one count but fewer than ten. This chain connects TRBV3-1 to TRBJ2-3; D gene ambiguous. The V gene lost 3 bases and the J gene lost 1 base, with 8 bases spanning the gap. Germline V CDR1 and CDR2: LGHDT, YNNKEL (reference sequence). The CDR3 covers 14 residues. In nucleotides, the CDR3 is TGTGCCAGCAGCCAGGGGTGGGGCACAGATACGCAGTATTTT. Protein: CASSQGWGTDTQYF.

This clonotype was detected many times. The chain links TRBV7-9 to TRBJ1-1, with unresolved D. V lost 1 base, J lost 5 bases, and 11 bases lay in between. Germline assignment: CDR1 SEHNR and CDR2 FQNEAQ (reference sequence). The length of the CDR3 is 14 residues. The CDR3 here is CASSLEGLRTEAFF. CDR3 DNA sequence: TGTGCCAGCAGCTTAGAAGGCCTCCGGACTGAAGCTTTCTTT.

The sample holds many counts of this clonotype. The chain employs TRBV7-9 and TRBJ1-1, with D uncertain. CDR1 SEHNR and CDR2 FQNEAQ come from the germline V gene (reference sequence). This CDR3 region has 16 residues. V was cut by 5 bases and J by 1 base, with 17 bases left in between. DNA of the CDR3: TGTGCCAGCAGCAAAGGGCCCCGGTTTGGGAACACTGAAGCTTTCTTT. Translating gives CASSKGPRFGNTEAFF.

The rearrangement links TRBV7-8 to TRBJ1-5, with no clear D. The V end lost 1 base, the J end lost 1 base, and 5 bases lay between the germline ends. Germline CDR1 SGHVS, CDR2 FQNEAQ. The CDR3 loop spans 14 amino acids. CDR3 in amino acids: CASSLVTSNQPQHF. For the CDR3, the DNA is TGTGCCAGCAGCTTAGTGACCAGCAATCAGCCCCAGCATTTT. The entire variable domain, with the rest obtained from reference TRBV7-8 and TRBJ1-5, is as follows: GAGVSQSPRYKVAKRGQDVALRCDPISGHVSLFWYQQALGQGPEFLTYFQNEAQLDKSGLPSDRFFAERPEGSVSTLKIQRTQQEDSAVYLCASSLVTSNQPQHFGDGTRLSIL.

Remarks on this clonotype: One end of the junction fails to match germline, which may point to a read error. The V and J genes are TRBV10-3 and TRBJ2-2; no firm D call. Germline CDR1 ENHRY, CDR2 SYGVKD. CDR3 length: 11 amino acids. The CDR3 is CAISSRRELFF. The CDR3 DNA reads TGTGCCATCAGCTCTCGTAGGGAACTGTTTTTT.

This rearrangement joins TRBV23-1 to TRBJ2-7; D is possibly TRBD2 (6 bases). TRBV23-1 is identified as an open reading frame with a role that is uncertain. The CDR3 totals 14 residues. V was cut by 2 bases and J by 0 bases, with 8 bases left in between. CDR3 sequence: CASSQGGNSYEQYF. The CDR3 coding sequence is TGCGCCAGCAGTCAAGGGGGGAACTCCTACGAGCAGTACTTC.